This entry describes one T cell receptor (beta chain). Its specificity is not known. The nonmyeloablative bone marrow transplants came from related graft donors, with transient mixed chimerism. Unstimulated regulatory T cells (CD4+CD25+CD127-), CD4+CD25- non-regulatory cells, CD4 and CD8 cells were FACS-sorted from thawed PBMCs. These data originate in a study of Tregs in tolerant kidney transplant recipients. Here immunoSEQ multiplex PCR was the method, and the copy in TCRdb shows in-frame clones only, minus some. The sample includes approximately 50,000 clones, approximately 91% of them seen just once. Points from the study as a whole: Activated donor B cell expansion appeared to reveal the most relevant donor-specific TCRbeta repertoire. Findings come from small patient numbers and require larger validation.

The germline CDR1 and CDR2 sequences are ENHRY and SYGVKD. The CDR3 runs to 16 residues. The ends were cut back, 0 bases at V and 3 bases at J, with 12 bases in the middle. The material was CD8+ T cells from blood (PBMCs), obtained 24 months after the transplant. The V call is TRBV10-3, the J call TRBJ1-5; TRBD1 might be the D (6 bases). This receptor was obtained from a human patient who received a combined kidney and bone marrow transplant. Some T cells may have come from the graft donor. The CDR3 DNA sequence: TGTGCCATCAGTGAGTCCAGGGGACGGGACAATCAGCCCCAGCATTTT. As protein: CAISESRGRDNQPQHF.